The rows below give T cell receptor beta chains drawn from one sample of a study of blood T cell repertoires in COVID-19. Using immunoSEQ multiplex PCR, the repertoire was profiled, and TCRdb retains in-frame clones only, with some absent. The top ten hold around 32% of the sample, which has some 58,000 clones, 60% to 85% seen once. The sample comprised peripheral blood. Source of these receptors: a human donor in a cohort sampled during active COVID-19. CDR3s include the opening cysteine and the closing phenylalanine or tryptophan. D genes are given only for firm matches. The size of a clone is reported for some rows only, either as once, few or many, or as a class for expanded clones.

J,V,size,D,CDR3,DNA
TRBJ1-4,TRBV10-3,NA,NA,CAISSAGEKLFF,TGTGCCATCTCTTCCGCGGGGGAAAAACTGTTTTTT
TRBJ2-1,TRBV12-3/TRBV12-4,NA,NA,CASSRYNEQFF,TGTGCCAGCAGCCGGTACAATGAGCAGTTCTTC
TRBJ1-1,TRBV18,NA,NA,CASSFNGNTEAFF,TGTGCCAGCTCATTCAACGGGAACACTGAAGCTTTCTTT
TRBJ1-2,TRBV4-2,NA,TRBD1,CASSHRTGVHSGYTF,TGTGCCAGCAGCCACCGGACAGGGGTCCACAGTGGCTACACCTTC
TRBJ2-7,TRBV28,NA,NA,CASSSLVGEQYF,TGTGCCAGCAGCTCGCTAGTAGGCGAGCAGTACTTC
TRBJ2-1,TRBV19,NA,NA,CASTAYNEQFF,TGTGCCAGTACTGCCTACAATGAGCAGTTCTTC
TRBJ2-3,TRBV13,NA,TRBD2,CASSLGGSGRWNTDTQYF,TGTGCCAGCAGCTTAGGAGGTAGCGGGAGGTGGAACACAGATACGCAGTATTTT
TRBJ1-5,TRBV28,NA,TRBD1,CASSLTGTASNQPQHF,TGTGCCAGCAGTCTAACCGGGACAGCTAGCAATCAGCCCCAGCATTTT
TRBJ1-2,TRBV4-1,NA,TRBD1,CASSLERTGDNYGYTF,TGCGCCAGCAGCCTTGAGCGGACAGGAGATAACTATGGCTACACCTTC
TRBJ2-2,TRBV3-1/TRBV3-2,NA,NA,CASRTANTGELFF,TGTGCCAGCCGGACAGCGAACACCGGGGAGCTGTTTTTT
TRBJ2-5,TRBV3-1/TRBV3-2,NA,TRBD2,CASSPTGLGAGGRETQYF,TGTGCCAGCAGCCCGACAGGGTTAGGGGCGGGGGGGCGAGAGACCCAGTACTTC
TRBJ2-5,TRBV9,once,TRBD2,CASSSLAGGKETQYF,TGTGCCAGCAGCTCCCTAGCGGGAGGAAAAGAGACCCAGTACTTC
TRBJ1-1,TRBV7-2,NA,TRBD1,CASSIRQGNTEAFF,TGTGCCAGCAGCATTAGACAGGGAAACACTGAAGCTTTCTTT
TRBJ2-1,TRBV7-8,NA,NA,CASSLEHYNEQFF,TGTGCCAGCAGCCTAGAGCATTACAATGAGCAGTTCTTC
TRBJ1-6,TRBV5-4,once,NA,CASSLGQGLNSPLHF,TGTGCCAGCAGCTTGGGTCAGGGGCTTAATTCACCCCTCCACTTT
TRBJ1-2,TRBV4-2,NA,NA,CASSQDPEGGGYGYTF,TGTGCCAGCAGCCAAGATCCCGAGGGGGGGGGCTATGGCTACACCTTC
TRBJ1-2,TRBV19,NA,TRBD1,CASDAQGANYGYTF,TGTGCCAGTGATGCCCAGGGGGCTAACTATGGCTACACCTTC
TRBJ2-1,TRBV19,once,NA,CASSMRTNEQFF,TGTGCCAGTAGTATGAGGACTAATGAGCAGTTCTTC
TRBJ1-2,TRBV28,NA,NA,CASSLALVKDRNYGYTF,TGTGCCAGCAGTTTGGCTCTGGTCAAGGACAGAAACTATGGCTACACCTTC
TRBJ2-1,TRBV3-1/TRBV3-2,NA,TRBD2,CASSPAWEGYNEQFF,TGTGCCAGCAGCCCCGCCTGGGAGGGGTACAATGAGCAGTTCTTC
TRBJ2-1,TRBV11-3,NA,NA,CASSGGWDEQFF,TGTGCCAGCAGTGGAGGGTGGGATGAGCAGTTCTTC
TRBJ1-6,TRBV19,NA,NA,CASSIVGQTNSPLHF,TGTGCCAGTAGTATAGTAGGACAGACAAATTCACCCCTCCACTTT
TRBJ2-7,TRBV10-3,NA,TRBD1,CASTGTGNGQYF,TGTGCCAGTACCGGGACAGGGAATGGGCAGTACTTC
TRBJ1-2,TRBV3-1/TRBV3-2,few,NA,CASSQGGGNRYGYTF,TGTGCCAGCAGCCAAGGGGGAGGGAACCGCTATGGCTACACCTTC
TRBJ2-5,TRBV7-8,NA,TRBD1,CASSPRQGQETQYF,TGTGCCAGCAGCCCTCGACAGGGGCAAGAGACCCAGTACTTC
TRBJ2-3,TRBV5-6,NA,NA,CASSSGVPPTQYF,TGTGCCAGCAGCTCCGGAGTCCCTCCTACGCAGTATTTT
TRBJ2-7,TRBV4-3,NA,TRBD1,CASSQLRDRRYEQYF,TGCGCCAGCAGCCAATTAAGGGACAGGAGGTACGAGCAGTACTTC
TRBJ1-1,TRBV5-1,NA,TRBD1,CASSVTGYTEAFF,TGCGCCAGCAGCGTGACAGGGTACACTGAAGCTTTCTTT
TRBJ1-2,TRBV7-9,NA,TRBD1,CASSDDRALAGSTF,TGTGCCAGCAGCGACGACAGGGCCCTGGCGGGATCGACCTTC
TRBJ2-5,TRBV5-1,NA,TRBD2,CASRVGLANQYQETQYF,TGCGCCAGCAGGGTGGGACTAGCGAACCAATACCAAGAGACCCAGTACTTC
TRBJ2-1,TRBV12-5,NA,NA,CASGLGLNPSYNEQFF,TGTGCTAGTGGTTTGGGGCTTAATCCCTCCTACAATGAGCAGTTCTTC
TRBJ2-5,TRBV10-3,NA,NA,CAISYTGNQETQYF,TGTGCCATCAGTTACACCGGGAACCAAGAGACCCAGTACTTC
TRBJ2-1,TRBV3-1/TRBV3-2,NA,TRBD2,CASSPLAGGPGHNEQFF,TGTGCCAGCAGCCCGCTGGCGGGAGGGCCCGGTCACAATGAGCAGTTCTTC
TRBJ1-6,TRBV9,NA,NA,CASSVAGDNSPLHF,TGTGCCAGCAGCGTAGCCGGAGATAATTCACCCCTCCACTTT
TRBJ2-1,TRBV19,NA,TRBD2,CASSIDRSPKGLAVRNEQFF,TGTGCCAGTAGTATAGATCGGTCTCCTAAAGGACTAGCGGTGAGGAATGAGCAGTTCTTC
TRBJ1-2,TRBV2,NA,NA,CASSPLNGYTF,TGTGCCAGCAGCCCCTTAAATGGCTACACCTTC
TRBJ2-1,TRBV29-1,once,NA,CSATPPDRPYNEQFF,TGCAGCGCAACCCCTCCGGACAGACCCTACAATGAGCAGTTCTTC
TRBJ2-5,TRBV7-8,NA,TRBD2,CASSPIGTSGGAETQYF,TGTGCCAGCAGCCCGATTGGGACTAGCGGGGGGGCGGAGACCCAGTACTTC
TRBJ2-3,TRBV3-1/TRBV3-2,NA,TRBD2,CASGDGGSSYTQYF,TGTGCCAGCGGCGATGGCGGGAGTAGCTATACGCAGTATTTT
TRBJ2-1,TRBV5-1,once,NA,CASSLYSGPRYNEQFF,TGCGCCAGCAGCTTGTATTCGGGTCCAAGATACAATGAGCAGTTCTTC
TRBJ2-7,TRBV5-1,once,NA,CASRQSSYEQYF,TGCGCCTCCAGACAGAGCTCCTACGAGCAGTACTTC
TRBJ2-5,TRBV6-5,NA,TRBD1,CASSFGQGWETQYF,TGTGCCAGCAGCTTTGGACAGGGCTGGGAGACCCAGTACTTC
TRBJ2-7,TRBV3-1/TRBV3-2,few,NA,CASSQDLGGYEQYF,TGTGCCAGCAGCCAAGATTTAGGAGGCTACGAGCAGTACTTC
TRBJ2-1,TRBV5-1,NA,TRBD1,CASSYDRGRSEQFF,TGCGCCAGCAGCTACGACAGGGGACGTAGTGAGCAGTTCTTC
TRBJ1-6,TRBV9,few,NA,CASSVSEGSYNSPLHF,TGTGCCAGCAGCGTAAGCGAGGGCTCCTATAATTCACCCCTCCACTTT
TRBJ2-1,TRBV7-2,NA,TRBD2,CASSYQRGGLNNEQFF,TGTGCCAGCAGCTACCAGCGGGGGGGCCTAAACAATGAGCAGTTCTTC
TRBJ2-2,TRBV6-5,NA,NA,CASSYSRTGELFF,TGTGCCAGCAGTTACTCCCGCACCGGGGAGCTGTTTTTT
TRBJ1-6,TRBV10-3,NA,NA,CAISGRDTYSPLHF,TGTGCCATCAGTGGCCGGGACACCTATTCACCCCTCCACTTT
TRBJ2-4,TRBV12-5,NA,NA,CASVLVLPANIQYF,TGTGCTAGTGTCTTGGTCCTACCCGCAAACATTCAGTACTTC
TRBJ2-2,TRBV6-5,NA,NA,CATRGAGTGELFF,TGTGCCACCCGGGGGGCTGGTACCGGGGAGCTGTTTTTT
TRBJ1-2,TRBV4-2,NA,NA,CASSHGRGGNGYTF,TGTGCCAGCAGCCATGGACGAGGAGGAAATGGCTACACCTTC